This is a list of T cell receptor beta chains from one sample in a study of shared clonotypes between healthy human individuals. Produced via immunoSEQ multiplex PCR; TCRdb's table is partial and in-frame only. This sample has 2 million to 2.5 million clones; approximately 96% occur once, and the top ten carry roughly 0.13%. Sequencing was done on a sample of naive CD4+ T cells sorted from blood. Receptor source: a man younger than 30 in good health. The CDR3 runs from the conserved cysteine through the conserved F or W. A D gene is named only where the DNA matches it firmly. Only some rows state a clone size, as once, few, many or a class for expanded clones.

cdr3_aa: CASSRGQENYGYTF
cdr3_nt: TGTGCCAGCAGCCGCGGACAGGAGAACTATGGCTACACCTTC
v_call: TRBV7-2
d_call: TRBD1
clone_size: .
j_call: TRBJ1-2

cdr3_aa: CASSWTQTVATEAFF
cdr3_nt: TGTGCCAGCAGTTGGACCCAGACAGTCGCCACTGAAGCTTTCTTT
v_call: TRBV6-5
d_call: .
clone_size: .
j_call: TRBJ1-1

cdr3_aa: CASSQASGSSYNEQFF
cdr3_nt: TGCGCCAGCAGCCAAGCTAGCGGGAGCTCCTACAATGAGCAGTTCTTC
v_call: TRBV4-3
d_call: TRBD2
clone_size: once
j_call: TRBJ2-1

cdr3_aa: CASSLVNGGSGANVLTF
cdr3_nt: TGTGCCAGCAGCTTGGTTAACGGGGGCTCTGGGGCCAACGTCCTGACTTTC
v_call: TRBV5-6
d_call: .
clone_size: .
j_call: TRBJ2-6

cdr3_aa: CASLGGTTSSYNEQFF
cdr3_nt: TGCGCCAGCCTAGGAGGGACTACAAGCTCCTACAATGAGCAGTTCTTC
v_call: TRBV10-2
d_call: TRBD2
clone_size: .
j_call: TRBJ2-1

cdr3_aa: CSVVWGASNEKLFF
cdr3_nt: TGCAGCGTTGTTTGGGGCGCATCTAATGAAAAACTGTTTTTT
v_call: TRBV29-1
d_call: .
clone_size: .
j_call: TRBJ1-4

cdr3_aa: CASSYRRTGETGELFF
cdr3_nt: TGTGCCAGCAGTTACCGGCGGACAGGGGAGACCGGGGAGCTGTTTTTT
v_call: TRBV6-6
d_call: TRBD1
clone_size: .
j_call: TRBJ2-2

cdr3_aa: CASSFGGGGTEAFF
cdr3_nt: TGTGCCAGCTCATTCGGAGGGGGGGGAACTGAAGCTTTCTTT
v_call: TRBV18
d_call: .
clone_size: .
j_call: TRBJ1-1

cdr3_aa: CAISDLGQGSYNEQFF
cdr3_nt: TGTGCCATCAGTGATTTAGGGCAAGGCTCCTACAATGAGCAGTTCTTC
v_call: TRBV10-3
d_call: .
clone_size: .
j_call: TRBJ2-1

cdr3_aa: CASSLGQGGWSPLHF
cdr3_nt: TGTGCCAGCAGTTTGGGACAGGGTGGGTGGTCACCCCTCCACTTT
v_call: TRBV6-5
d_call: TRBD1
clone_size: once
j_call: TRBJ1-6

cdr3_aa: CASSLGTGRADTQYF
cdr3_nt: TGTGCCAGCAGCTTGGGTACAGGGAGAGCAGATACGCAGTATTTT
v_call: TRBV5-4
d_call: .
clone_size: .
j_call: TRBJ2-3

cdr3_aa: CASSPEGTDTQYF
cdr3_nt: TGTGCCAGCAGTCCCGAAGGGACAGATACGCAGTATTTT
v_call: TRBV6-1
d_call: .
clone_size: .
j_call: TRBJ2-3

cdr3_aa: CARTKETYGRVGTYEQYF
cdr3_nt: TGTGCCAGAACAAAGGAGACTTACGGACGGGTCGGAACCTACGAGCAGTACTTC
v_call: TRBV7-8
d_call: .
clone_size: .
j_call: TRBJ2-7

cdr3_aa: CAGNRDAIYGYTF
cdr3_nt: TGTGCCGGCAACAGGGACGCGATCTATGGCTACACCTTC
v_call: TRBV30
d_call: .
clone_size: once
j_call: TRBJ1-2

cdr3_aa: CASSRGVDLYEQYF
cdr3_nt: TGTGCCAGCAGTAGGGGGGTCGACCTCTACGAGCAGTACTTC
v_call: TRBV6-1
d_call: .
clone_size: .
j_call: TRBJ2-7

cdr3_aa: CASSLVLGNLYNEQFF
cdr3_nt: TGCGCCAGCAGCTTGGTGTTGGGAAACCTCTACAATGAGCAGTTCTTC
v_call: TRBV5-1
d_call: .
clone_size: .
j_call: TRBJ2-1

cdr3_aa: CASSLGQGHQPQHF
cdr3_nt: TGTGCCAGCAGTCTTGGGCAGGGACATCAGCCCCAGCATTTT
v_call: TRBV6-5
d_call: .
clone_size: once
j_call: TRBJ1-5

cdr3_aa: CASSLTGSYGYTF
cdr3_nt: TGTGCCAGCAGCTTGACAGGGTCCTATGGCTACACCTTC
v_call: TRBV5-6
d_call: .
clone_size: .
j_call: TRBJ1-2

cdr3_aa: CASSLVGTGGIYGYTF
cdr3_nt: TGTGCCAGCAGCTTAGTTGGGACAGGGGGAATATATGGCTACACCTTC
v_call: TRBV11-2
d_call: TRBD1
clone_size: .
j_call: TRBJ1-2

cdr3_aa: CASTPSGGSSSYEQYF
cdr3_nt: TGCGCCAGCACCCCGTCCGGGGGGTCGAGCTCCTACGAGCAGTACTTC
v_call: TRBV5-1
d_call: TRBD2
clone_size: .
j_call: TRBJ2-7

cdr3_aa: CASSGLDAGELFF
cdr3_nt: TGTGCCAGCAGCGGACTAGACGCCGGGGAGCTGTTTTTT
v_call: TRBV2
d_call: TRBD2
clone_size: .
j_call: TRBJ2-2

cdr3_aa: CASSTGTGNGYTF
cdr3_nt: TGTGCCAGCAGCACCGGGACAGGGAATGGCTACACCTTC
v_call: TRBV25-1
d_call: TRBD1
clone_size: .
j_call: TRBJ1-2

cdr3_aa: CASSLLVGTNTEAFF
cdr3_nt: TGTGCCAGCAGTTTATTGGTAGGGACGAACACTGAAGCTTTCTTT
v_call: TRBV28
d_call: .
clone_size: .
j_call: TRBJ1-1

cdr3_aa: CASSPAGGAVYF
cdr3_nt: TGTGCCAGCAGTCCCGCGGGAGGCGCGGTGTACTTC
v_call: TRBV28
d_call: TRBD2
clone_size: .
j_call: TRBJ2-7

cdr3_aa: CASSPGHPNTEAFF
cdr3_nt: TGTGCCAGCTCACCGGGACATCCGAACACTGAAGCTTTCTTT
v_call: TRBV18
d_call: .
clone_size: .
j_call: TRBJ1-1

cdr3_aa: CASSLETAAQPQHF
cdr3_nt: TGTGCCAGCAGCTTAGAGACAGCGGCCCAGCCCCAGCATTTT
v_call: TRBV7-9
d_call: .
clone_size: .
j_call: TRBJ1-5

cdr3_aa: CASRGSDRLNYNEQFF
cdr3_nt: TGTGCCAGCCGGGGGAGTGACAGATTAAACTACAATGAGCAGTTCTTC
v_call: TRBV2
d_call: .
clone_size: .
j_call: TRBJ2-1

cdr3_aa: CASSAQGLWQPQHF
cdr3_nt: TGCGCCAGCAGCGCCCAGGGGCTTTGGCAGCCCCAGCATTTT
v_call: TRBV5-1
d_call: .
clone_size: .
j_call: TRBJ1-5

cdr3_aa: CASSQQRDNQPQHF
cdr3_nt: TGTGCCAGCAGCCAGCAGCGGGACAATCAGCCCCAGCATTTT
v_call: TRBV11-2
d_call: .
clone_size: .
j_call: TRBJ1-5

cdr3_aa: CATLSAGTEAFF
cdr3_nt: TGTGCCACCCTCTCCGCCGGCACTGAAGCTTTCTTT
v_call: TRBV28
d_call: .
clone_size: .
j_call: TRBJ1-1

cdr3_aa: CASGRNNEQFF
cdr3_nt: TGTGCCAGCGGACGAAACAATGAGCAGTTCTTC
v_call: TRBV6-5
d_call: .
clone_size: .
j_call: TRBJ2-1

cdr3_aa: CASSPRQGSGRPDTQYF
cdr3_nt: TGTGCCAGTAGTCCCCGACAGGGATCGGGCCGGCCGGATACGCAGTATTTT
v_call: TRBV19
d_call: TRBD1
clone_size: once
j_call: TRBJ2-3

cdr3_aa: CASRTSGVSYNEQFF
cdr3_nt: TGTGCCAGCAGAACTAGCGGGGTCTCCTACAATGAGCAGTTCTTC
v_call: TRBV6-6
d_call: TRBD2
clone_size: once
j_call: TRBJ2-1

cdr3_aa: CASSSQGPSTDTQYF
cdr3_nt: TGCGCCAGCAGCTCACAGGGGCCCAGCACAGATACGCAGTATTTT
v_call: TRBV5-1
d_call: TRBD1
clone_size: .
j_call: TRBJ2-3

cdr3_aa: CASSLRGLAGQETQYF
cdr3_nt: TGTGCCAGCAGCCTTAGGGGACTAGCGGGACAAGAGACCCAGTACTTC
v_call: TRBV5-4
d_call: TRBD2
clone_size: .
j_call: TRBJ2-5

cdr3_aa: CASTDGNQPQHF
cdr3_nt: TGTGCCAGCACCGACGGCAATCAGCCCCAGCATTTT
v_call: TRBV28
d_call: .
clone_size: .
j_call: TRBJ1-5

cdr3_aa: CASSLSVASGEETQYF
cdr3_nt: TGTGCCAGCAGTTTATCGGTGGCTAGCGGAGAAGAGACCCAGTACTTC
v_call: TRBV27
d_call: TRBD2
clone_size: .
j_call: TRBJ2-5

cdr3_aa: CASSQEKVGQPTNTEAFF
cdr3_nt: TGTGCCAGCAGCCAAGAAAAAGTGGGACAGCCTACGAACACTGAAGCTTTCTTT
v_call: TRBV4-2
d_call: TRBD1
clone_size: .
j_call: TRBJ1-1

cdr3_aa: CASSGYGTLSTDTQYF
cdr3_nt: TGTGCCAGCAGCGGCTACGGGACACTGAGCACAGATACGCAGTATTTT
v_call: TRBV9
d_call: .
clone_size: .
j_call: TRBJ2-3

cdr3_aa: CATSSGGSGNTIYF
cdr3_nt: TGTGCCACCAGCAGTGGGGGCTCTGGAAACACCATATATTTT
v_call: TRBV15
d_call: .
clone_size: .
j_call: TRBJ1-3

cdr3_aa: CASSPQGGSYNEQFF
cdr3_nt: TGTGCCAGCAGCCCACAGGGGGGTTCCTACAATGAGCAGTTCTTC
v_call: TRBV7-2
d_call: TRBD1
clone_size: .
j_call: TRBJ2-1

cdr3_aa: CASSFPPQDKRAFF
cdr3_nt: TGTGCCAGCAGCTTCCCCCCGCAGGATAAGAGGGCTTTCTTT
v_call: TRBV7-9
d_call: .
clone_size: .
j_call: TRBJ1-1